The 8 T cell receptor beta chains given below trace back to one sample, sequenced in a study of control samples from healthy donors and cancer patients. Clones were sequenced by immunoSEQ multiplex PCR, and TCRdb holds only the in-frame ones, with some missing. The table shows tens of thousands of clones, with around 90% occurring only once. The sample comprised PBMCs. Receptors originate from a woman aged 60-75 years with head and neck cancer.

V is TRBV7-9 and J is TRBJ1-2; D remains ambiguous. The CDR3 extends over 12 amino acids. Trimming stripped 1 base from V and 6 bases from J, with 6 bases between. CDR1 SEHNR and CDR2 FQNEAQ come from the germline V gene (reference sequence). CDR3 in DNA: TGTGCCAGCAGCTTAGTCGCGGATGGCTACACCTTC. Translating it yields CASSLVADGYTF.

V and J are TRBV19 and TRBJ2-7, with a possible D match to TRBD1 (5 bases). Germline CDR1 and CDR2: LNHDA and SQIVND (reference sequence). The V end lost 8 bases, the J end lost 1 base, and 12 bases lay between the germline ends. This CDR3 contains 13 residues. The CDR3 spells CASGKGHSYEQYF. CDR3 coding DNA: TGTGCCAGTGGGAAAGGACATTCCTACGAGCAGTACTTC. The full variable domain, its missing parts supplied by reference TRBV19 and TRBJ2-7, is DGGITQSPKYLFRKEGQNVTLSCEQNLNHDAMYWYRQDPGQGLRLIYYSQIVNDFQKGDIAEGYSVSREKKESFPLTVTSAQKNPTAFYLCASGKGHSYEQYFGPGTRLTVT.

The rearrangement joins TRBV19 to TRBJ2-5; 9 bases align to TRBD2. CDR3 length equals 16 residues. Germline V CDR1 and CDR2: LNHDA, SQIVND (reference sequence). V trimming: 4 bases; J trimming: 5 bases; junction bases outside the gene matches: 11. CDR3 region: CASSKWRREGLETQYF. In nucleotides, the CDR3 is TGTGCCAGTAGTAAATGGAGGCGGGAGGGTCTGGAGACCCAGTACTTC.

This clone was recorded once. DNA for the CDR3: TGCGCCAGCAGCTTCGAGGGACAGACCTACGAGCAGTACTTC. This encodes CASSFEGQTYEQYF. The rearrangement joins TRBV5-1 to TRBJ2-7, with 7 bases identical to TRBD1. CDR3 length: 14 residues. V was clipped by 2 bases and J by 2 bases; unmatched bases: 4. CDR1 is SGHRS, CDR2 YFSETQ, per germline.

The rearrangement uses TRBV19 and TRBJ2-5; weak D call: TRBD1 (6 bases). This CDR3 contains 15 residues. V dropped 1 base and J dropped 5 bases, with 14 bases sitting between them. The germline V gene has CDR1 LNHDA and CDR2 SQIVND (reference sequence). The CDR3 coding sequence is TGTGCCAGTAGTATAGGGACCAGGGGAGATGAGACCCAGTACTTC. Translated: CASSIGTRGDETQYF.

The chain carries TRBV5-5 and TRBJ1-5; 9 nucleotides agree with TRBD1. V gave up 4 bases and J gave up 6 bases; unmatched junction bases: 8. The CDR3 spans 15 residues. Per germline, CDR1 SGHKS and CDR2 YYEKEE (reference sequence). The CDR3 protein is CASSMTGGYGQPQHF. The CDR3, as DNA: TGTGCCAGCAGCATGACAGGGGGATACGGTCAGCCCCAGCATTTT.

The CDR3 sequence: CASSRGAEGYGYTF. The CDR3, as DNA: TGTGCCAGCAGCCGCGGGGCTGAGGGGTATGGCTACACCTTC. The chain combines TRBV3-1 (or the pseudogene TRBV3-2) with TRBJ1-2; D may be TRBD1 (5 bases). The CDR3 is 14 residues long. V was pared by 4 bases and J by 5 bases, with 14 bases between. Germline V gene data show CDR1 as LGHDT and CDR2 as YNNKEL (reference sequence).

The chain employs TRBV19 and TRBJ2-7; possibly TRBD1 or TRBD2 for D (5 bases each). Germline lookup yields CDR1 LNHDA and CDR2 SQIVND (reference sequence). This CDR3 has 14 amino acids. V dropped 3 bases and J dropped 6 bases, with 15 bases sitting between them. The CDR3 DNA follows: TGTGCCAGTAGTATTGGGGGAAGTGGCGGCGAGCAGTACTTC. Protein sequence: CASSIGGSGGEQYF.